This T cell receptor (beta chain) was retrieved from a study of neurological immune-mediated disorders. Study-level background: Among the roughly 35 patients with multiple sclerosis, about 30 were relapsing-remitting, while 3 were secondary progressive. Study conclusions and caveats: None of the CDR3 amino acid sequences of expanded clones recurred across subjects, suggesting private repertoires in all groups. Phylogenetic analysis grouped 18 of 34 multiple sclerosis patients' repertoires together, suggesting a possible repertoire signature. HTLV-1-associated myelopathy led in TCR clonal expansion, while multiple sclerosis ranked lowest, below healthy controls.

In this sample, this clonotype turned up many times. Its specificity is not known. The CDR3 extends over 12 amino acids. The germline V gene has CDR1 SGHTA and CDR2 FQGNSA. The V and J ends lost 5 bases and 7 bases respectively, with 8 bases between them. Time point denoted: longitudinal time-point 1 (baseline). MiXCR, applied by TCRdb to the 5' RACE reads, yields one record per CDR3 protein. The repertoire holds some 38,000 distinct CDR3 sequences, with under 4% as singletons. The chain combines TRBV7-2 with TRBJ1-4, with unresolved D. The source material was PBMCs. This TCR was recovered from a woman aged 55-70 years with multiple sclerosis. The CDR3 is CASSRTGEKLFF. The CDR3 bases are TGTGCCAGCAGCCGAACGGGTGAAAAACTGTTTTTT.